This T cell receptor beta chain was sequenced in a study of blood T cells in healthy people across ages. Across the study: In model experiments, template switching was able to capture about one barcoded beta molecule for every two T cells that were present.

V was clipped by 5 bases and J by 4 bases, with 11 bases between them. The CDR3 has 13 amino acids. Germline V gives CDR1 SGHTA, CDR2 FQGNSA. Individuals who donated were healthy Caucasians from Russia aged 6 to 90. Isolation of PBMCs gave at least 6 million cells per sample. For the second PCR, which ran for 7 to 11 cycles, a sample-barcoded 5' primer and a J-beta primer mix were used. TCRdb recomputed calls from the 5' RACE reads with MiXCR, one row per CDR3 protein. The sample has a few hundred thousand distinct CDR3 sequences, 25% to 30% seen once; the top ten hold roughly 28%. This TCR was recovered from a woman between 65 and 79 years old in good health. V and J are TRBV7-2 and TRBJ2-5; TRBD2 might be the D (5 bases). Sequencing used blood. In nucleotides, the CDR3 is TGTGCCAGCAGCGTGAGCGGCTCAGAGACCCAGTACTTC. Translated, it gives CASSVSGSETQYF.